These T cell receptor beta chains were read from a single sample in a study of T cells after yellow fever vaccination. Using its own MiXCR run on the 5' RACE reads, TCRdb lists one record per CDR3 protein. The table shows approximately 34,000 distinct CDR3 sequences, with approximately 7% occurring only once. Sequenced here: PBMCs, either bulk or a sorted T-cell subset (CD4+, CD8+, memory, or dextramer-sorted; not recorded which), sampled on the day of the first yellow fever vaccination. These receptors came from a man younger than 35 who received the YFV17D yellow fever vaccine. The CDR3 runs from the conserved cysteine through the conserved F or W. Size tells how often a clone was seen (once, few, many) or the class of an expanded clone, and some rows leave it out.

cdr3_aa v_call clone_size j_call
CSARDPGLSTGELFF TRBV20-1 many TRBJ2-2
CASSQVGGQETQYF TRBV4-1 - TRBJ2-5
CASSENQGSAAFF TRBV10-1 - TRBJ1-1
CASSVDRDTEAFF TRBV5-1 many TRBJ1-1
CASTNSGTQETQYF TRBV25-1 many TRBJ2-5
CAGKRPPNYGYTF TRBV6-6 - TRBJ1-2
CSASRPDQTSAFF TRBV20-1 many TRBJ1-1
CASSHDRAEKLFF TRBV4-2 many TRBJ1-4
CASSMFAAGSPLHF TRBV19 - TRBJ1-6
CASSLRSAGGDTDTQYF TRBV7-9 - TRBJ2-3
CAISADQDTEAFF TRBV10-3 many TRBJ1-1
CASSVVAGGFYTQYF TRBV10-2 many TRBJ2-3
CASSQTGSLEQYF TRBV7-2 many TRBJ2-7
CASTHRDSYNGYTF TRBV7-2 - TRBJ1-2
CSARVRAGNQPQHF TRBV20-1 many TRBJ1-5
CASRAVLRAGNTIYF TRBV7-9 many TRBJ1-3
CASRGLAGETQYF TRBV27 few TRBJ2-5
CASSQASGHNQPQHF TRBV4-3 - TRBJ1-5
CASSLGTGGFSPLHF TRBV7-6 many TRBJ1-6
CASNQDVTVGTRTEAFF TRBV3-1 - TRBJ1-1
CAITEDRGVTEAFF TRBV10-3 many TRBJ1-1
CASSPTDRGWETQYF TRBV5-1 many TRBJ2-5
CASSQQGIRNTEAFF TRBV28 many TRBJ1-1
CASSDSAGGGNNEQFF TRBV6-4 many TRBJ2-1
CASKTGSTDTQYF TRBV6-1 many TRBJ2-3
CASSLGFQVGEKLFF TRBV6-1 - TRBJ1-4
CASSEEAGDSSYEQYF TRBV6-1 many TRBJ2-7
CASSFKVGTATGELFF TRBV6-2/TRBV6-3 - TRBJ2-2
CASNEGNANTGELFF TRBV5-1 many TRBJ2-2
CASSPLGATNEKLFF TRBV6-1 many TRBJ1-4
CASSQKGQDNEKLFF TRBV4-3 many TRBJ1-4
CASSLKGLLNTEAFF TRBV12-3/TRBV12-4 many TRBJ1-1
CASSLDRGTEAFF TRBV7-9 few TRBJ1-1
CASSSRREGSPLHF TRBV7-2 many TRBJ1-6
CASSLRLNTGELFF TRBV7-7 - TRBJ2-2
CASSLGSGTTSPLHF TRBV7-2 many TRBJ1-6
CASSPLSQETQYF TRBV18 many TRBJ2-5
CASRRQGADNQPQHF TRBV6-2/TRBV6-3 many TRBJ1-5
CASSFLTGGSTEAFF TRBV7-9 many TRBJ1-1
CASSLEDRVGDTQYF TRBV5-1 many TRBJ2-3
CASSKDLGNQPQHF TRBV2 many TRBJ1-5
CAWSRGMTDTQYF TRBV30 many TRBJ2-3
CSVEGGGNTEAFF TRBV29-1 few TRBJ1-1
CASSLSGESYGYTF TRBV27 many TRBJ1-2
CASVGFSGGSEQFF TRBV12-3/TRBV12-4 few TRBJ2-1
CASSWIGGTGELFF TRBV12-3/TRBV12-4 - TRBJ2-2
CAISPQGDQPQHF TRBV10-3 few TRBJ1-5
CASSPRPGGGPLYF TRBV27 few TRBJ2-7
CASSRRGLAGNSYNEQFF TRBV18 - TRBJ2-1
CASRGQGTTEAFF TRBV24-1 - TRBJ1-1
CASSQDVERGSPLHF TRBV4-3 - TRBJ1-6
CASSLEFRKADTQYF TRBV5-1 many TRBJ2-3
CSARDPRTAVNTEAFF TRBV20-1 many TRBJ1-1
CASSFRLSTDTQYF TRBV5-4 many TRBJ2-3
CASSLRGGVRFNEQFF TRBV12-3/TRBV12-4 - TRBJ2-1
CASSGLAGDQETQYF TRBV12-3/TRBV12-4 few TRBJ2-5
CASSVDPGNTEAFF TRBV6-1 many TRBJ1-1